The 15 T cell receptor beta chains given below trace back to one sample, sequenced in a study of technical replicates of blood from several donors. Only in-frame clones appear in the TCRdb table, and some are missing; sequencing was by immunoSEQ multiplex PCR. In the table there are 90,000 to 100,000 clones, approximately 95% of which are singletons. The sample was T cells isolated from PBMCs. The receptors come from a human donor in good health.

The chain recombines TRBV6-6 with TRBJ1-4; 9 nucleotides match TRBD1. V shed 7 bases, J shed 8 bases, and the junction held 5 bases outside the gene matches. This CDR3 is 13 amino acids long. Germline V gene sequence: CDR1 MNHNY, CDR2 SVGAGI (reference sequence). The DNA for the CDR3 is TGTGCCAGCAAAGACAGGGGGTTGGAAAAACTGTTTTTT. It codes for CASKDRGLEKLFF.

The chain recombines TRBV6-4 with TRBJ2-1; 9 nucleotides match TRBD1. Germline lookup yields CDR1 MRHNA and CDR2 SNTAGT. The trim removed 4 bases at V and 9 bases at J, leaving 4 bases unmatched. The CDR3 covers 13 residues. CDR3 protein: CASSVGQGREQFF. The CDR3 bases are TGTGCCAGCAGTGTGGGACAGGGACGTGAGCAGTTCTTC.

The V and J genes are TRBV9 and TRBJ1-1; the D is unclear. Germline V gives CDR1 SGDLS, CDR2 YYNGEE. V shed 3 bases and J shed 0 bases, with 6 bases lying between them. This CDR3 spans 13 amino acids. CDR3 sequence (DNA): TGTGCCAGCAGCGCCAGATTGAACACTGAAGCTTTCTTT. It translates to CASSARLNTEAFF.

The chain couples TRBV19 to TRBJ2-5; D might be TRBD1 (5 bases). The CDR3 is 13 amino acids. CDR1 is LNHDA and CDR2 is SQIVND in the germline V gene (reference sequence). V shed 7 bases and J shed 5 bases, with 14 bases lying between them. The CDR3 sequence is CASTSRVEETQYF. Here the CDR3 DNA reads TGTGCCAGTACGTCCAGGGTTGAGGAGACCCAGTACTTC.

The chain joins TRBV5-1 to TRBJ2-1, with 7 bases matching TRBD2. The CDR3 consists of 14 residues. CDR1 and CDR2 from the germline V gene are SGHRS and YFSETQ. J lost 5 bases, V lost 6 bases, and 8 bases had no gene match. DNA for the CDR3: TGCGCCAGCACTTCAGGGACTATGCACAATGAGCAGTTCTTC. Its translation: CASTSGTMHNEQFF.

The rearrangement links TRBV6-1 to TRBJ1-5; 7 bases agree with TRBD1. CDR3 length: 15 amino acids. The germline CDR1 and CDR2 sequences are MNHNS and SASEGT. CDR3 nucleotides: TGTGCTATCTCCTGGGGGACAGAGAAGAATCAGCCCCAGCATTTT. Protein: CAISWGTEKNQPQHF.

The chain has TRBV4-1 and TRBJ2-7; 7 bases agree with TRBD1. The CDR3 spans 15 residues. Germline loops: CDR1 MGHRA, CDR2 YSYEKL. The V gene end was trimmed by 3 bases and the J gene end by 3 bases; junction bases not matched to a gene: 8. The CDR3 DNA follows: TGCGCCAGCAGCCACGGAAGGGACAGAATCTACGAGCAGTACTTC. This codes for CASSHGRDRIYEQYF.

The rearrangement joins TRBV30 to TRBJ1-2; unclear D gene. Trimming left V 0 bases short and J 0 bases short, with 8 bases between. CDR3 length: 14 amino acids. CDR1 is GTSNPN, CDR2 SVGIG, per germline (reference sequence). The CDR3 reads CAWSVRSSNYGYTF. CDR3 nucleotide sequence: TGTGCCTGGAGTGTTCGCAGTTCTAACTATGGCTACACCTTC. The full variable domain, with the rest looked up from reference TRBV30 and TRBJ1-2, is SQTIHQWPATLVQPVGSPLSLECTVEGTSNPNLYWYRQAAGRGLQLLFYSVGIGQISSEVPQNLSASRPQDRQFILSSKKLLLSDSGFYLCAWSVRSSNYGYTFGSGTRLTVV.

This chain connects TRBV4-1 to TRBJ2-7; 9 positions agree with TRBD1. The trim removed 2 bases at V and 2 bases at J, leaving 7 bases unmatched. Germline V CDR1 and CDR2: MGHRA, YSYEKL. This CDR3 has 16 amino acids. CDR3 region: CASSQTAGTGPYEQYF. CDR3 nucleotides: TGCGCCAGCAGCCAAACAGCGGGGACAGGGCCCTACGAGCAGTACTTC.

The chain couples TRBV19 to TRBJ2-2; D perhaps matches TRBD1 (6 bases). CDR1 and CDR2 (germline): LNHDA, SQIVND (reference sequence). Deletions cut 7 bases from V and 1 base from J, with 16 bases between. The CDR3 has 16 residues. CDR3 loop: CASTLTGLLNTGELFF. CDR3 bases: TGTGCCAGTACTCTGACAGGCCTTTTGAACACCGGGGAGCTGTTTTTT.

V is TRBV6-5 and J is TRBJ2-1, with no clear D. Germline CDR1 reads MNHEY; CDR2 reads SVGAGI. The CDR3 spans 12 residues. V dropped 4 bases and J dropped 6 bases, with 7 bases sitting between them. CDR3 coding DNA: TGTGCCAGCAGTTCCCGAGTCAATGAGCAGTTCTTC. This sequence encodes CASSSRVNEQFF.

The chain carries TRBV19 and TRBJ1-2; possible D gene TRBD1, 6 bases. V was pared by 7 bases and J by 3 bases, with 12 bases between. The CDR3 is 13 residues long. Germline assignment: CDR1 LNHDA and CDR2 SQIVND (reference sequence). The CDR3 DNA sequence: TGTGCCAGTAAAAGGGGGTCTTACTATGGCTACACCTTC. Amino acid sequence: CASKRGSYYGYTF.

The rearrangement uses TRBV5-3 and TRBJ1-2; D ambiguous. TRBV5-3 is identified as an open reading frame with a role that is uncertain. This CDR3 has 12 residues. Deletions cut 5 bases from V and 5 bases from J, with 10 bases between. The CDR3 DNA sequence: TGTGCCAGAAGGGGCATTCGGTATGGCTACACCTTC. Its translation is CARRGIRYGYTF.

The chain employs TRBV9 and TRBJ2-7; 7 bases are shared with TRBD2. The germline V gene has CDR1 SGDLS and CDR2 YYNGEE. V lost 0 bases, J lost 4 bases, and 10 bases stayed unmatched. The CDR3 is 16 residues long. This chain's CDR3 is CASSVGREALYYEQYF. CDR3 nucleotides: TGTGCCAGCAGCGTAGGACGGGAGGCTCTTTATTACGAGCAGTACTTC. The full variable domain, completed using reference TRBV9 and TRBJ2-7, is DSGVTQTPKHLITATGQRVTLRCSPRSGDLSVYWYQQSLDQGLQFLIQYYNGEERAKGNILERFSAQQFPDLHSELNLSSLELGDSALYFCASSVGREALYYEQYFGPGTRLTVT.

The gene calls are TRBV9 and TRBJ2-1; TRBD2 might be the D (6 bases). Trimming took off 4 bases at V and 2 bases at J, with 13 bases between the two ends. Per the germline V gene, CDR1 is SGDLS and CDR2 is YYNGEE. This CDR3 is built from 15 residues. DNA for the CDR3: TGTGCCAGCAGCCCGACCGGGACTCCCTACAATGAGCAGTTCTTC. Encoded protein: CASSPTGTPYNEQFF.